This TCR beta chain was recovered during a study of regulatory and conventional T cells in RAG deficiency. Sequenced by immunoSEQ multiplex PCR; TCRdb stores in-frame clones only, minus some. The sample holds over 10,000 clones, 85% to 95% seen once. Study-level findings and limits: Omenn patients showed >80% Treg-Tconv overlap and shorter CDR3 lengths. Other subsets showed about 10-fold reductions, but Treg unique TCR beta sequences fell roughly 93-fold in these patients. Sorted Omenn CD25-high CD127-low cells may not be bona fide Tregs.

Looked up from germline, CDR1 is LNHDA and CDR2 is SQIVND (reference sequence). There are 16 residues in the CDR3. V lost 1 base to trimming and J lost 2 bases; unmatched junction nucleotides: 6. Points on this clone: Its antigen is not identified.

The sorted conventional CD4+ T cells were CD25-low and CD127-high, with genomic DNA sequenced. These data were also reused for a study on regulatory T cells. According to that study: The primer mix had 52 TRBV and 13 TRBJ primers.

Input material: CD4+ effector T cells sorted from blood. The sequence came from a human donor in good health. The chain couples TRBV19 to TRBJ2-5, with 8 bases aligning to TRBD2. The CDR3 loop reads CASSIGGSGGQETQYF. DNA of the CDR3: TGTGCCAGTAGTATAGGGGGAAGCGGGGGACAAGAGACCCAGTACTTC.